The 9 T cell receptor beta chains below all came from one sample that was sequenced in a study of OX40 agonist ivuxolimab in advanced cancers. Libraries were prepared by immunoSEQ multiplex PCR; TCRdb keeps only in-frame clonotypes and omits some of them. Found here are about 96,000 clones, about four fifths of them singletons; the top ten hold 5.8%. The source was CD4+ or CD8+ T cells sorted from blood, collected in a trial of the OX40 agonist ivuxolimab. These receptors all stem from an adult with an advanced solid tumor such as melanoma, head and neck, liver or kidney cancer.

The CDR3 bases are TGTGCCAGCAGCTTGGGCGTCGATGAGCAGTTCTTC. As protein: CASSLGVDEQFF. V is TRBV5-6 and J is TRBJ2-1; D gene ambiguous. The germline V gene encodes CDR1 SGHDT and CDR2 YYEEEE. The CDR3 covers 12 residues. Trimming removed 0 bases from V and 8 bases from J, with 6 bases in between.

The chain is built from TRBV5-6 and TRBJ1-4; 7 bases fit TRBD1. CDR1 is SGHDT and CDR2 is YYEEEE in the germline V gene. The CDR3 covers 14 residues. The junction had 5 bases not matched to a gene; V was cut back by 4 bases and J by 5 bases. The CDR3 spells CASSKGQVNEKLFF. Written as DNA, the CDR3 is TGTGCCAGCAGCAAAGGACAGGTCAATGAAAAACTGTTTTTT.

J is TRBJ2-6 and V is TRBV14; D gene unclear. CDR1 is SGHDN, CDR2 FVKESK, per germline. CDR3 length: 14 residues. V lost 3 bases and J 0 bases, leaving 3 bases between the germline ends. CDR3: CASSHRSGANVLTF. Here the CDR3 DNA reads TGTGCCAGCAGCCACCGCTCTGGGGCCAACGTCCTGACTTTC.

This chain joins TRBV4-2 and TRBJ2-5, with D unclear. V dropped 0 bases and J dropped 2 bases, with 16 bases sitting between them. Germline lookup yields CDR1 LGHNA and CDR2 YNFKEQ. The CDR3 runs to 17 residues. The CDR3 bases are TGTGCCAGCAGCCAAGATACCCCCGGCAACCGACAAGAGACCCAGTACTTC. It codes for CASSQDTPGNRQETQYF.

This rearrangement joins TRBV5-4 to TRBJ2-3; 11 bases line up with TRBD2. The germline CDR1 and CDR2 sequences are SGHNT and YYREEE (reference sequence). The CDR3 totals 16 residues. The J segment lost 3 bases and the V segment lost 0 bases, leaving 3 bases of the junction unmatched. CDR3: CASSLAPSGGTDTQYF. The CDR3 nucleotides read TGTGCCAGCAGCTTGGCCCCTAGCGGGGGGACAGATACGCAGTATTTT.

The chain employs TRBV29-1 and TRBJ1-2; D gene ambiguous. CDR1 and CDR2 from the germline V gene are SQVTM and ANQGSEA. The CDR3 is 13 residues long. V lost 5 bases to trimming and J lost 0 bases, with 10 bases between them. CDR3 DNA: TGCAGCGTTCATCCGGGGTCTAACTATGGCTACACCTTC. It translates to CSVHPGSNYGYTF. The full variable domain, completed using reference TRBV29-1 and TRBJ1-2, is SAVISQKPSRDICQRGTSLTIQCQVDSQVTMMFWYRQQPGQSLTLIATANQGSEATYESGFVIDKFPISRPNLTFSTLTVSNMSPEDSSIYLCSVHPGSNYGYTFGSGTRLTVV.

A few counts support this clone. The V gene is TRBV6-5, the J gene TRBJ2-7, with TRBD2 matching 8 bases. CDR3 length: 13 amino acids. Germline CDR1 and CDR2: MNHEY and SVGAGI. The V gene end was trimmed by 7 bases and the J gene end by 2 bases; junction bases not matched to a gene: 4. In DNA form, the CDR3 reads TGTGCCAGCACTAGAGCGGGGGCCTACGAGCAGTACTTC. It encodes CASTRAGAYEQYF.

The chain combines TRBV23-1 with TRBJ1-4; weak D call: TRBD1 (6 bases). TRBV23-1 is an ORF, with its function uncertain. The CDR3 extends over 19 amino acids. Trimming took 0 bases from V and 0 from J, leaving 17 bases between them. CDR3 DNA sequence: TGCGCCAGCAGTCAATCGCCACATAGGACAGTTTCAACTAATGAAAAACTGTTTTTT. Its translation is CASSQSPHRTVSTNEKLFF.

This clone was detected a few times. This chain links TRBV7-2 with TRBJ2-5; D gene unclear. V lost 5 bases to trimming and J lost 5 bases, with 6 bases between them. Per the germline V gene, CDR1 is SGHTA and CDR2 is FQGNSA. CDR3 length equals 11 residues. Written as DNA, the CDR3 is TGTGCCAGCAGCGCCAGGGAGACCCAGTACTTC. This translates into CASSARETQYF.